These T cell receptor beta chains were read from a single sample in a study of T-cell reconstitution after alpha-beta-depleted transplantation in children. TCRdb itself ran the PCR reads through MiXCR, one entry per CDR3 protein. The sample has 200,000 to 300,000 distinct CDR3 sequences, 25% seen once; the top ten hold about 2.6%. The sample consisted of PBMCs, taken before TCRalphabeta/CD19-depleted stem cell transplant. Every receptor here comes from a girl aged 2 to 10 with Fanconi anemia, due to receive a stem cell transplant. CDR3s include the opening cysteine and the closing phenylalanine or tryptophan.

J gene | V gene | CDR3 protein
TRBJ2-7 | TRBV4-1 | CASSQAPSGTSYEQYF
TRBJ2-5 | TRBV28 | CASSLNRGRGIEETQYF
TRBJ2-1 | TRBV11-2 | CASSLDQMTGYYNEQFF
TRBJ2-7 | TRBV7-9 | CASTVTGVYGEQYF
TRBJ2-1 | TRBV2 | CASSAGLAGYNEQFF
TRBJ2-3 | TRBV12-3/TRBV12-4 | CASSLALGVAGGAYTQYF
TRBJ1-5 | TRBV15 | CATSRDPDQPQHF
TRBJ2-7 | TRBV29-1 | CSVEATSGKYEQYF
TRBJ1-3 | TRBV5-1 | CASSAGNTYF
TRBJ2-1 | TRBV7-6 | CASSLTPLYNEQFF
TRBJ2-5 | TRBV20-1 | CSARRVSVEETQYF
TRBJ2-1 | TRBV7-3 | CASSLREGEQFF
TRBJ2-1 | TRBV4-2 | CASSPEPAAYNEQFF
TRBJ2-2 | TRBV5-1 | CASSHNPITNTGELFF
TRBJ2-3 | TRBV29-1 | CSVEGDRLSIDTQYF
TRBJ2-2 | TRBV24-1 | CATSDFGGRGGSTGELFF
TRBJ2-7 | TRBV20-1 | CSAPTWGQGGHEQYF
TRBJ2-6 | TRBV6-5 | CASSYSTTGTGANVLTF
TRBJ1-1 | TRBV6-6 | CASRTGTEAFF
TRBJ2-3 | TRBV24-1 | CATSDLGRGRRTDTQYF
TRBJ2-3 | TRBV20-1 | CSATHGGAVSSTDTQYF
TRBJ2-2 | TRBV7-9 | CASRSRGLAGITGELFF
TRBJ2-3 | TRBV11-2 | CASSQLAGATFSTDTQYF
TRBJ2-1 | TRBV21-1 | CAREKGESSYNEQFF
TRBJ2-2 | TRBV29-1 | CSVRTAGGELFF
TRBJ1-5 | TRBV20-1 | CSARVFDRDQPQHF
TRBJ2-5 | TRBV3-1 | CASSQDRRRSQETQYF
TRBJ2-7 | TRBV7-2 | CASSLAGLDYEQYF
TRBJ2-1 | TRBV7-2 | CASSYPTSGGPHEQFF
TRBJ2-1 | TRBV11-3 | CASSLLAGASSYNEQFF
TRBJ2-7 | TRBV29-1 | CSVQTGGAGEQYF
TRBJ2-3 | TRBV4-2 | CASSQPLRTDTQYF
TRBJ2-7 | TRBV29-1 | CSVPADRVPYEQYF
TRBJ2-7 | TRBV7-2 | CASSLVTPYEQYF
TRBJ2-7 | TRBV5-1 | CASRSGRTYEQYF
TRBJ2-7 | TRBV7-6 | CASSLDSQQGTGPYEQYF
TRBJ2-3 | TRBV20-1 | CSAYYRDQTSSTDTQYF
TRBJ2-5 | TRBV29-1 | CSVETGEETQYF
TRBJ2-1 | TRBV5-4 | CASSAAGNEQFF
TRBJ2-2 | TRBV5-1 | CASSFAPNTGELFF